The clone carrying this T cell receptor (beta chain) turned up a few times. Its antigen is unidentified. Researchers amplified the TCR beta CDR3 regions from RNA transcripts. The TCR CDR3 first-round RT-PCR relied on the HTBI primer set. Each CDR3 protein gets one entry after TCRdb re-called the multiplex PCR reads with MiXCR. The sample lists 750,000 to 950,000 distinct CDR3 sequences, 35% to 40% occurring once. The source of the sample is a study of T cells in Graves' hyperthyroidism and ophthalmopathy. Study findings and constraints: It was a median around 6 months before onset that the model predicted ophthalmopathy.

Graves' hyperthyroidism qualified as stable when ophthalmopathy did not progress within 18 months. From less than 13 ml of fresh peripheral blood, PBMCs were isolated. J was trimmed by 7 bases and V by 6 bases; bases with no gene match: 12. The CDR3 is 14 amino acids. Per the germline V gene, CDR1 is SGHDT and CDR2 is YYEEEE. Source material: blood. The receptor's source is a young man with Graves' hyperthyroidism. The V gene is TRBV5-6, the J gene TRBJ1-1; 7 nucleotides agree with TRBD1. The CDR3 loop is CASNSYGTAYEAFF. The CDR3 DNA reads TGTGCCAGCAACTCCTATGGGACAGCCTATGAAGCTTTCTTT.